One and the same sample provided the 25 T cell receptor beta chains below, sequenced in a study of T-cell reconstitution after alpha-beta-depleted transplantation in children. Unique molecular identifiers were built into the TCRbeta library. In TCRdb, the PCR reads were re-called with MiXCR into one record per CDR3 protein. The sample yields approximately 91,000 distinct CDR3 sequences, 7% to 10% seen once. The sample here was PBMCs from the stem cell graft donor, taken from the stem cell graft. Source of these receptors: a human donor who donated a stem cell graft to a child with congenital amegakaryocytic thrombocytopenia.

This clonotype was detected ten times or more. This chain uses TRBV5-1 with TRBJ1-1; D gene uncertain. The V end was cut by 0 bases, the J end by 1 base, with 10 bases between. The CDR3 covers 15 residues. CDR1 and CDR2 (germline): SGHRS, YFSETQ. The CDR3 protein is CASSLGGRPNTEAFF. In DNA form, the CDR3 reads TGCGCCAGCAGCTTGGGTGGACGCCCGAACACTGAAGCTTTCTTT.

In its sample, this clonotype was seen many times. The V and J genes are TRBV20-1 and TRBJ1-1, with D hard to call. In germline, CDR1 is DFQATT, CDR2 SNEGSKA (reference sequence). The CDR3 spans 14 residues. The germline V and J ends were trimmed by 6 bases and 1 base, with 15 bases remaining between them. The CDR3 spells CSATLPRGNTEAFF. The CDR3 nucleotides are TGCAGTGCCACCCTCCCGCGGGGGAACACTGAAGCTTTCTTT.

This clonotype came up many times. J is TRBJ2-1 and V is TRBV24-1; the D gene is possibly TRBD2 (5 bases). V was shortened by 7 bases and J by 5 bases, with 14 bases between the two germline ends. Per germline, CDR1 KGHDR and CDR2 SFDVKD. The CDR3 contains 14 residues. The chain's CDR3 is CATSGVRGDNEQFF. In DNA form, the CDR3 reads TGTGCCACCAGCGGCGTCCGGGGAGACAATGAGCAGTTCTTC.

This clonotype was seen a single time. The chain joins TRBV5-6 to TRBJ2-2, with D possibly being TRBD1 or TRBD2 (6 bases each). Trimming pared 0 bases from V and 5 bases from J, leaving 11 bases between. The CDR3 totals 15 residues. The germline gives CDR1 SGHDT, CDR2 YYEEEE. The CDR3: CASSLVGGETGELFF. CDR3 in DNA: TGTGCCAGCAGCTTGGTGGGGGGCGAAACCGGGGAGCTGTTTTTT.

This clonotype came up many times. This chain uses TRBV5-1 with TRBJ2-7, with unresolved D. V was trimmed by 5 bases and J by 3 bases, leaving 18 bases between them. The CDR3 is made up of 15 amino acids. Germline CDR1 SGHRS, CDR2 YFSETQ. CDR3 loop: CASSIDWTAHYEQYF. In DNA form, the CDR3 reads TGCGCCAGCAGTATCGACTGGACGGCCCACTACGAGCAGTACTTC.

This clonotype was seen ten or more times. CDR3 nucleotides: TGTGCCAGCAGCAAACAGGGGGAGAACACTGAAGCTTTCTTT. It translates to CASSKQGENTEAFF. This rearrangement joins TRBV28 to TRBJ1-1; 8 bases map to TRBD1. Germline loops: CDR1 MDHEN, CDR2 SYDVKM. Trimming at V came to 6 bases and at J to 1 base, leaving 4 bases not matched to a gene. CDR3 length: 14 amino acids. Drawing the rest from reference TRBV28 and TRBJ1-1, the complete variable domain is DVKVTQSSRYLVKRTGEKVFLECVQDMDHENMFWYRQDPGLGLRLIYFSYDVKMKEKGDIPEGYSVSREKKERFSLILESASTNQTSMYLCASSKQGENTEAFFGQGTRLTVV.

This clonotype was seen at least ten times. CDR3 residues: CSAPTSGGETQYF. The DNA of the CDR3 is TGCAGTGCTCCGACTAGCGGGGGGGAGACCCAGTACTTC. This rearrangement joins TRBV20-1 to TRBJ2-5, with TRBD2 matching 13 bases. V shed 5 bases, J shed 5 bases, and the junction held 2 bases outside the gene matches. CDR1 and CDR2 (germline): DFQATT, SNEGSKA (reference sequence). The CDR3 consists of 13 residues.

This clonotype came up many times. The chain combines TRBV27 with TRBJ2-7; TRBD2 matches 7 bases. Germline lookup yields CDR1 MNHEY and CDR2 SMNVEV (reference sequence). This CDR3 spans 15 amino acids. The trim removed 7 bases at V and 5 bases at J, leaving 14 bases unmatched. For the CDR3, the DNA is TGTGCCAGCAATTCCCCTGGGGCAGGGAGGGACGAGCAGTACTTC. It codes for CASNSPGAGRDEQYF.

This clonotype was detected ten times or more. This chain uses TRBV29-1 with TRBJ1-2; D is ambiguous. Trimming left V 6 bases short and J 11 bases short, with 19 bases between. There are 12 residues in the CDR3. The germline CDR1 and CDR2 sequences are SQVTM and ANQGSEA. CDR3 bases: TGCAGCGTCCTCACTTTGCCCAGTTTATACACCTTC. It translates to CSVLTLPSLYTF.

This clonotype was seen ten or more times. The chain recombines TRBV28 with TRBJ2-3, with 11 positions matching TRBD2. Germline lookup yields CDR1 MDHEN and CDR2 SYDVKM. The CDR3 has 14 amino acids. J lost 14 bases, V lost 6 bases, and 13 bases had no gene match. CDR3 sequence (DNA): TGTGCCAGCAGCTTAGCGGGGGGGCCGGAGTTCGCGTATTTT. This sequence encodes CASSLAGGPEFAYF.

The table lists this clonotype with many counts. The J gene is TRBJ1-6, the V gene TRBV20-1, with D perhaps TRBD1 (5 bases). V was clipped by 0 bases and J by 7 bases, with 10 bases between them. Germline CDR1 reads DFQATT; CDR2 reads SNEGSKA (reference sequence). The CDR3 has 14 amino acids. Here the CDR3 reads CSARDRTLNSPLHF. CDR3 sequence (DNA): TGCAGTGCTAGAGATAGGACACTAAATTCACCCCTCCACTTT.

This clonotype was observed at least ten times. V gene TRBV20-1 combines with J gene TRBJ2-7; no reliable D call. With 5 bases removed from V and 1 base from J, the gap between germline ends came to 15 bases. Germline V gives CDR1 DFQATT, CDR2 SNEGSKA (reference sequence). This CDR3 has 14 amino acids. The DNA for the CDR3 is TGCAGTGCTGGTTACGACCAGACTTCCTACGAGCAGTACTTC. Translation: CSAGYDQTSYEQYF.

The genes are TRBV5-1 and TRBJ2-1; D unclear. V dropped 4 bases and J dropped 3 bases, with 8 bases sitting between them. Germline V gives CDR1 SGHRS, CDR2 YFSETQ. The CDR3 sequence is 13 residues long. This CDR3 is CASSPTDYNEQFF. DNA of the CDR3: TGCGCCAGCAGCCCGACCGACTACAATGAGCAGTTCTTC. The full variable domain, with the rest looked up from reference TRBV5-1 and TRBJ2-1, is KAGVTQTPRYLIKTRGQQVTLSCSPISGHRSVSWYQQTPGQGLQFLFEYFSETQRNKGNFPGRFSGRQFSNSRSEMNVSTLELGDSALYLCASSPTDYNEQFFGPGTRLTVL.

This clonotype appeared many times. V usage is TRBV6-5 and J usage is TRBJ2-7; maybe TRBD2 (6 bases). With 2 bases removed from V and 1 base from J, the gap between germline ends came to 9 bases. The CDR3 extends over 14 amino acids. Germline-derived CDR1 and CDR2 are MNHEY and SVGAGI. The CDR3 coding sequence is TGTGCCAGCAGTTACCGACTAGATTCCTACGAGCAGTACTTC. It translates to CASSYRLDSYEQYF.

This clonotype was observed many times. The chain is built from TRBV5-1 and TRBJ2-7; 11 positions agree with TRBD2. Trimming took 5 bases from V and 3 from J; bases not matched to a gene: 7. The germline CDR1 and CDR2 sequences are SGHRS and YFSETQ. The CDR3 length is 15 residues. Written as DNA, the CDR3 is TGCGCCAGCAGTTTAACTAGCGGGAGTTTCTACGAGCAGTACTTC. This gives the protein CASSLTSGSFYEQYF.

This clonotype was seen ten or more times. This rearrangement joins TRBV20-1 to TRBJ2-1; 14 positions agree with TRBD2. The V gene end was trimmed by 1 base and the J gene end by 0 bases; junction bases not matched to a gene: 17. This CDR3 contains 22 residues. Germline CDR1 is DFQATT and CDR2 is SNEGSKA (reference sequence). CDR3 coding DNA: TGCAGTGCTAGAGGGGTGAATAAGGGACTAGCGGGAGTCTCCTACTCCTACAATGAGCAGTTCTTC. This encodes CSARGVNKGLAGVSYSYNEQFF.

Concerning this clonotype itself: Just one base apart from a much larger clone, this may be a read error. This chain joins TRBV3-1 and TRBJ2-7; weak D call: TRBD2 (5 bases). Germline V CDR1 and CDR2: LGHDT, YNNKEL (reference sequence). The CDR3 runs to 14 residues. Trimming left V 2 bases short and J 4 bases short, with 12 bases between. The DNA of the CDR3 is TGTGCCAGCAGCCAACAAGAGGGATTGTACGAGCAGTACTTC. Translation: CASSQQEGLYEQYF.

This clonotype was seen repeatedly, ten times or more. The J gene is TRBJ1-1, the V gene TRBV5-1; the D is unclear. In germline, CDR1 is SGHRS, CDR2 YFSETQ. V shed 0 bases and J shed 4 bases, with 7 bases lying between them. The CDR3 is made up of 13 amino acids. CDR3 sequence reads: CASSLEGRTEAFF. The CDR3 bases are TGCGCCAGCAGCTTGGAGGGCCGCACTGAAGCTTTCTTT.

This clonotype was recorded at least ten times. The CDR3 loop reads CASSQRGGFRETQYF. CDR3 DNA: TGTGCCAGCAGCCAGCGGGGGGGCTTTAGGGAGACCCAGTACTTC. The rearrangement links TRBV28 to TRBJ2-5; the match to TRBD2 covers 10 bases. J was trimmed by 5 bases and V by 6 bases; bases with no gene match: 9. Germline V CDR1 and CDR2: MDHEN, SYDVKM. CDR3 size: 15 residues. The entire variable domain, with the rest obtained from reference TRBV28 and TRBJ2-5, is as follows: DVKVTQSSRYLVKRTGEKVFLECVQDMDHENMFWYRQDPGLGLRLIYFSYDVKMKEKGDIPEGYSVSREKKERFSLILESASTNQTSMYLCASSQRGGFRETQYFGPGTRLLVL.

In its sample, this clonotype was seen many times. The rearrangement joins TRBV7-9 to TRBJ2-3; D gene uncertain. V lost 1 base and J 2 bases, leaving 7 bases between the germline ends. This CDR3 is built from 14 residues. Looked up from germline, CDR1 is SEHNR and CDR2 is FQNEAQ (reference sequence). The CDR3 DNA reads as TGTGCCAGCAGCTTAGTGGCCGCCACAGATACGCAGTATTTT. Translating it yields CASSLVAATDTQYF.

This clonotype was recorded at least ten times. The CDR3 region is CASSALASTYNEQFF. The CDR3 DNA reads as TGTGCCAGCAGCGCCTTAGCCTCAACCTACAATGAGCAGTTCTTC. This chain links TRBV9 with TRBJ2-1; no reliable D call. CDR1 is SGDLS, CDR2 YYNGEE, per germline. The CDR3 contains 15 residues. The V and J ends lost 3 bases and 2 bases respectively, with 12 bases between them.

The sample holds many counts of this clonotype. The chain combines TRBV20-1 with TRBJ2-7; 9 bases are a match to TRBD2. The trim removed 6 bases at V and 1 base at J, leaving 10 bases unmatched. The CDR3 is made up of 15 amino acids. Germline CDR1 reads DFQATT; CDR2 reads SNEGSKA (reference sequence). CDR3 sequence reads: CSADGGGGLSYEQYF. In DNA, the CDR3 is TGCAGTGCAGACGGCGGGGGGGGTCTGTCCTACGAGCAGTACTTC.

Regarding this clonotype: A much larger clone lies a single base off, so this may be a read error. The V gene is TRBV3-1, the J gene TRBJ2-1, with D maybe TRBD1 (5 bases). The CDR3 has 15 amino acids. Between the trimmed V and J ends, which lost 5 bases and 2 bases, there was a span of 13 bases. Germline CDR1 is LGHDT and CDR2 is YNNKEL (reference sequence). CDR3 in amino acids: CASSSDGHPYNEQFF. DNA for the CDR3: TGTGCCAGCAGCTCGGACGGACATCCCTACAATGAGCAGTTCTTC.

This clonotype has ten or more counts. The CDR3 bases are TGTGCCAGCAGCTTTGAGACACAGAACACCGGGGAGCTGTTTTTT. Its translation: CASSFETQNTGELFF. The chain employs TRBV5-4 and TRBJ2-2; D unresolved. Trimming removed 2 bases at V and 1 base at J, with 9 bases between. The CDR3 consists of 15 residues. Germline CDR1 and CDR2: SGHNT and YYREEE (reference sequence).

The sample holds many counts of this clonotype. CDR3 coding DNA: TGCAGTGCTGGCGGCGCGGGGGCAAGTGGGGCCAACGTCCTGACTTTC. This encodes CSAGGAGASGANVLTF. V is TRBV20-1 and J is TRBJ2-6; TRBD2 might be the D (7 bases). Trimming removed 5 bases at V and 3 bases at J, with 17 bases between. There are 16 residues in the CDR3. Looked up from germline, CDR1 is DFQATT and CDR2 is SNEGSKA (reference sequence).